This TCR beta chain was profiled in a study of T-cell memory formation after mild COVID-19. About the research overall: Clusters were largely donor specific. General study points: Among contracting clones, CD4+ were mainly CM/EM and CD8+ enriched in EMRA. There was a balanced CD4/CD8 profile in clones contracting day 15 to 85, and later expanders leaned CD4+. Certain responding clones were present in pre-infection memory, suggesting participation of cross-reactive memory.

In regard to this clonotype: The antigen remains undetermined.

V was shortened by 0 bases and J by 2 bases, with 15 bases between the two germline ends. CDR3 length equals 17 residues. Looked up from germline, CDR1 is SGHAT and CDR2 is FQNNGV. One entry per CDR3 protein, called by TCRdb with MiXCR from the 5' RACE reads. The table records around 250,000 distinct CDR3 sequences, roughly 10% of them present only once. This receptor was identified in a man between 18 and 29 years old who had mild COVID-19 (a few samples of this study predate the infection). Cell type and time point are not known. Input material: PBMCs or a T cell subset sorted from them (not recorded which). The chain combines TRBV11-2 with TRBJ2-3, with D perhaps assigned TRBD1 or TRBD2 (5 bases each). CDR3 region: CASSLDRPGTLTDTQYF. CDR3 bases: TGTGCCAGCAGCTTAGATCGCCCGGGGACGCTCACAGATACGCAGTATTTT.